The rows below give T cell receptor beta chains drawn from one sample of a study of neurological immune-mediated disorders. MiXCR, applied by TCRdb to the 5' RACE reads, yields one record per CDR3 protein. This table has 100,000 or so distinct CDR3 sequences, about 13% appearing once. Sequences were obtained from PBMCs. Source of these receptors: a female donor with HTLV-1-associated myelopathy (HAM/TSP). Each CDR3 is given with its conserved first and last residue. D genes are given only for firm matches. Only some rows state a clone size, as once, few, many or a class for expanded clones.

v_gene: TRBV9; abundance: many; d_gene: NA; j_gene: TRBJ1-1; CDR3aa: CASSEGGNTEAFF
v_gene: TRBV20-1; abundance: many; d_gene: TRBD1; j_gene: TRBJ1-2; CDR3aa: CSAQITDRNYGYTF
v_gene: TRBV9; abundance: NA; d_gene: NA; j_gene: TRBJ2-2; CDR3aa: CASSVALTGELFF
v_gene: TRBV5-1; abundance: many; d_gene: TRBD2; j_gene: TRBJ2-3; CDR3aa: CASSPGANGGALDTQYF
v_gene: TRBV6-1; abundance: NA; d_gene: TRBD1; j_gene: TRBJ1-2; CDR3aa: CASRQGAGYGYTF
v_gene: TRBV10-3; abundance: many; d_gene: TRBD1; j_gene: TRBJ1-4; CDR3aa: CAISRTGGNEKLFF
v_gene: TRBV12-3/TRBV12-4; abundance: many; d_gene: TRBD1; j_gene: TRBJ2-7; CDR3aa: CASRRQGRSYEQYF
v_gene: TRBV7-2; abundance: many; d_gene: TRBD2; j_gene: TRBJ2-5; CDR3aa: CASSLGLAGRYQETQYF
v_gene: TRBV6-1; abundance: many; d_gene: TRBD1; j_gene: TRBJ2-1; CDR3aa: CASSGEVRQGARSYNEQFF
v_gene: TRBV5-1; abundance: many; d_gene: NA; j_gene: TRBJ1-3; CDR3aa: CASSLQGSAGNTIYF
v_gene: TRBV11-1; abundance: many; d_gene: NA; j_gene: TRBJ1-2; CDR3aa: CASSLDSNYGYTF
v_gene: TRBV5-1; abundance: many; d_gene: TRBD2; j_gene: TRBJ2-7; CDR3aa: CASSLEAGGGTQQYF
v_gene: TRBV5-5; abundance: many; d_gene: TRBD1; j_gene: TRBJ2-7; CDR3aa: CASSFWTGPSYEQYF
v_gene: TRBV27; abundance: many; d_gene: NA; j_gene: TRBJ1-5; CDR3aa: CASGRDPGGNQPQHF
v_gene: TRBV10-2; abundance: many; d_gene: NA; j_gene: TRBJ2-7; CDR3aa: CASSERYRQNEQYF
v_gene: TRBV5-1; abundance: many; d_gene: TRBD1; j_gene: TRBJ2-6; CDR3aa: CASSLTGAGANVLTF
v_gene: TRBV5-1; abundance: many; d_gene: NA; j_gene: TRBJ1-1; CDR3aa: CASSPGTLKEAFF
v_gene: TRBV28; abundance: many; d_gene: TRBD1; j_gene: TRBJ1-6; CDR3aa: CASRDRGPYPHF
v_gene: TRBV28; abundance: many; d_gene: NA; j_gene: TRBJ2-7; CDR3aa: CASSLVPISYEQYF
v_gene: TRBV7-9; abundance: NA; d_gene: NA; j_gene: TRBJ2-1; CDR3aa: CASSLGSDSYNEQFF
v_gene: TRBV5-1; abundance: many; d_gene: TRBD2; j_gene: TRBJ2-1; CDR3aa: CASSLVAGGLEQFF
v_gene: TRBV5-1; abundance: many; d_gene: NA; j_gene: TRBJ2-1; CDR3aa: CASSLGSTLDNEQFF
v_gene: TRBV20-1; abundance: many; d_gene: TRBD1; j_gene: TRBJ1-1; CDR3aa: CSAPSTGVEAFF
v_gene: TRBV6-5; abundance: many; d_gene: NA; j_gene: TRBJ2-7; CDR3aa: CASSYRAEQYF
v_gene: TRBV5-1; abundance: many; d_gene: TRBD1; j_gene: TRBJ2-3; CDR3aa: CASSLSGQGLFWTDTQYF
v_gene: TRBV2; abundance: NA; d_gene: NA; j_gene: TRBJ2-2; CDR3aa: CASSVFGAQNTGELFF
v_gene: TRBV12-3/TRBV12-4; abundance: many; d_gene: NA; j_gene: TRBJ1-6; CDR3aa: CASSLSVFDSPLHF
v_gene: TRBV11-1; abundance: many; d_gene: TRBD2; j_gene: TRBJ2-1; CDR3aa: CASSLISLAGGPNEQFF
v_gene: TRBV7-9; abundance: many; d_gene: TRBD1; j_gene: TRBJ2-6; CDR3aa: CASSPGTGAGANVLTF
v_gene: TRBV5-1; abundance: many; d_gene: TRBD2; j_gene: TRBJ2-2; CDR3aa: CASSLEGLASTGELFF
v_gene: TRBV2; abundance: many; d_gene: NA; j_gene: TRBJ2-6; CDR3aa: CASSRQLSSSGANVLTF
v_gene: TRBV20-1; abundance: many; d_gene: NA; j_gene: TRBJ2-7; CDR3aa: CSARDRDFLYEQYF
v_gene: TRBV7-2; abundance: many; d_gene: NA; j_gene: TRBJ2-3; CDR3aa: CASSLRRGTDTQYF
v_gene: TRBV5-1; abundance: few; d_gene: NA; j_gene: TRBJ2-5; CDR3aa: CASSPGHLQETQYF
v_gene: TRBV6-1; abundance: many; d_gene: NA; j_gene: TRBJ2-3; CDR3aa: CASSDWTDTQYF
v_gene: TRBV5-1; abundance: NA; d_gene: TRBD2; j_gene: TRBJ2-7; CDR3aa: CASLSAGGTYEQYF
v_gene: TRBV20-1; abundance: many; d_gene: NA; j_gene: TRBJ2-3; CDR3aa: CSAPWTGDTQYF
v_gene: TRBV18; abundance: NA; d_gene: NA; j_gene: TRBJ1-4; CDR3aa: CASSPSGGGEKLFF
v_gene: TRBV4-3; abundance: once; d_gene: NA; j_gene: TRBJ1-5; CDR3aa: CASSQEQGRHQPQHF
v_gene: TRBV29-1; abundance: many; d_gene: TRBD2; j_gene: TRBJ2-3; CDR3aa: CSVVPGGGGDTQYF